The source of this T cell receptor beta chain is a study of STAT5B mutations in CD4+ large granular lymphocyte leukemia. Overall study results and limits: Approximately 25% of private leukemic clonotypes occurred rarely in other patients' non-leukemic repertoires. Without putative leukemic clones, patient CD4-sorted repertoires remained more clonal than healthy CD4+ repertoires. 8/27 top patient clones versus 2/35 control clones were TRBV06-family.

This clone has just a few counts. The antigen is undetermined. Repertoires were generated with immunoSEQ multiplex PCR, while TCRdb's copy carries only in-frame clones and drops some. The data contain 25,000 to 35,000 clones, roughly 74% of them seen just once; the ten biggest clones take up around 0.27%. CDR1 is SNHLY, CDR2 FYNNEI, per germline. The CDR3 extends over 12 amino acids. Losses at the gene ends were 5 bases for V and 13 bases for J; bases not matched to a gene: 8. The rearrangement uses TRBV2 and TRBJ1-5; 7 nucleotides match TRBD1. The receptor comes from a human donor in good health. Sequencing was done on a sample of CD4+ T cells from blood buffy coats. The CDR3 sequence: CASSITGASQHF. In DNA form, the CDR3 reads TGTGCCAGCAGTATAACAGGGGCCTCTCAGCATTTT.